The 7 T cell receptor beta chains listed next were all sequenced from one sample in a study of cytomegalovirus exposure and HLA in healthy donors. PCR primers comprised 60 Vbeta and 13 Jbeta primers. The method was immunoSEQ multiplex PCR; TCRdb's version includes in-frame clones alone and lacks a portion of them. The sample shows 100,000 to 150,000 clones, 75% to 85% of them seen only once. The sequencing sample was made of PBMCs. The receptors shown here come from a female donor in good health and CMV-seropositive.

This clone was seen just once. The chain uses TRBV7-2 and TRBJ2-5; TRBD2 aligns across 10 bases. Trimming at V came to 1 base and at J to 1 base, leaving 6 bases not matched to a gene. Germline lookup yields CDR1 SGHTA and CDR2 FQGNSA. The CDR3 runs to 17 residues. CDR3 nucleotides: TGTGCCAGCAGCTTAGGGGCTAGCGGGAGTGGCCAAGAGACCCAGTACTTC. Its translation: CASSLGASGSGQETQYF.

J is TRBJ2-7 and V is TRBV18; 11 bases are a match to TRBD1. The CDR3 contains 14 residues. J lost 6 bases, V lost 2 bases, and 3 bases had no gene match. Germline lookup yields CDR1 KGHSH and CDR2 LQKENI. The CDR3 sequence: CASSPGTGGSEQYF. The CDR3 DNA reads as TGTGCCAGCTCACCAGGGACAGGGGGAAGCGAGCAGTACTTC.

The chain's CDR3 is CASSVSPRGTSGAGEQFF. CDR3 sequence (DNA): TGTGCCAGCAGCGTATCCCCGCGAGGGACTAGCGGGGCGGGTGAGCAGTTCTTC. The chain uses TRBV9 and TRBJ2-1; 13 bases agree with TRBD2. Unmatched junction bases numbered 13, after V lost 1 base and J lost 9 bases. The germline V gene encodes CDR1 SGDLS and CDR2 YYNGEE. The CDR3 consists of 18 residues.

This chain connects TRBV6-1 to TRBJ2-7; 9 nucleotides match TRBD1. CDR1 MNHNS and CDR2 SASEGT come from the germline V gene. Trimming at V came to 4 bases and at J to 0 bases, leaving 7 bases not matched to a gene. The CDR3 is made up of 16 amino acids. The CDR3 nucleotides are TGTGCCAGCAGTGGGGGACAGGGAGTACGCTCCTACGAGCAGTACTTC. This codes for CASSGGQGVRSYEQYF.

V and J are TRBV29-1 and TRBJ2-2; 7 positions agree with TRBD2. Trimming removed 5 bases from V and 2 bases from J; junction bases left unmatched: 8. The CDR3 length is 15 residues. Germline V CDR1 and CDR2: SQVTM, ANQGSEA. CDR3: CSVLREGRNTGELFF. CDR3 sequence (DNA): TGCAGCGTTCTCAGGGAGGGCCGAAACACCGGGGAGCTGTTTTTT.

The gene calls are TRBV6-1 and TRBJ2-1, with 10 nucleotides matching TRBD2. This CDR3 is 15 amino acids long. Germline loops: CDR1 MNHNS, CDR2 SASEGT. Trimming removed 3 bases from V and 8 bases from J; junction bases left unmatched: 7. The CDR3 here is CASSEIGSGGHEQFF. CDR3 bases: TGTGCCAGCAGTGAGATCGGTAGCGGGGGGCATGAGCAGTTCTTC.

The rearrangement uses TRBV6-5 and TRBJ2-1; a weak D match, TRBD2 (5 bases). CDR1 and CDR2 (germline): MNHEY, SVGAGI. V dropped 4 bases and J dropped 5 bases, with 9 bases sitting between them. The CDR3 length is 13 residues. This CDR3 reads CASSLRGNNEQFF. CDR3 nucleotide sequence: TGTGCCAGCAGTTTACGGGGTAACAATGAGCAGTTCTTC.